Sequencing of this T cell receptor beta chain was carried out in a study of blood T cell repertoires in COVID-19. Turning to the study itself: Whether acute or convalescent, the COVID-19 samples came from the United States, Italy and Spain. From T cells, B-cell-depleted T cells, or PBMCs came the material, which was cDNA or gDNA.

In the original workflow: Reference gene primer amplification in the assay estimated nucleated cell counts. TCRdb keeps only in-frame clones here, not all; method: immunoSEQ multiplex PCR. The DNA gave D and trimming, while V, J and clone size come from that table. This table holds more than 85,000 clones, 60% to 80% found once. The source is a woman of 80 years or more with active or convalescent COVID-19. Sequenced material: peripheral blood.

CDR3 DNA sequence: TGTGCCAGCAGTCGAACAGGGGGCGAGTACAATGAGCAGTTCTTC. This encodes CASSRTGGEYNEQFF. The chain employs TRBV2 and TRBJ2-1; TRBD1 matches 9 bases. Trimming at V came to 5 bases and at J to 4 bases, leaving 6 bases not matched to a gene. Germline loops: CDR1 SNHLY, CDR2 FYNNEI. The CDR3 sequence is 15 residues long.